These 7 T cell receptor beta chains were sequenced from one sample in a study of Ad26.COV2.S vaccination and SARS-CoV-2 variants. Treatment described: some 20 received Ad26.COV2.S at low or high dose, single or two shots; five or six received placebo; per-sample allocation not given. The samples were gathered on day 63 after the first injection of vaccine or placebo. Data came from immunoSEQ multiplex PCR; TCRdb stores just in-frame clones and leaves some out. The data hold hundreds of thousands of clones, with around nine tenths observed a single time. Specimen: peripheral blood, collected in a trial of Ad26.COV2.S vaccine versus placebo. Receptor source: a person aged 18-65 years who received the Ad26.COV2.S COVID-19 vaccine or a placebo.

The chain links TRBV3-1 (or the pseudogene TRBV3-2) to TRBJ2-3, with 7 positions matching TRBD1. Germline V gives CDR1 LGHDT, CDR2 YNNKEL (reference sequence). V shed 2 bases, J shed 2 bases, and the junction held 1 base outside the gene matches. The CDR3 totals 14 residues. The DNA of the CDR3 is TGTGCCAGCAGCCAAAGGGGGCTCACAGATACGCAGTATTTT. This codes for CASSQRGLTDTQYF.

V and J are TRBV5-1 and TRBJ2-1; 7 bases map to TRBD2. V shed 3 bases and J 5 bases; nucleotides not matched to a gene: 5. Germline lookup yields CDR1 SGHRS and CDR2 YFSETQ. The CDR3 length is 14 residues. CDR3 DNA sequence: TGCGCCAGCAGCTCGACGGGACTACACAATGAGCAGTTCTTC. Its protein is CASSSTGLHNEQFF. The variable domain in full, with the rest retrieved from reference TRBV5-1 and TRBJ2-1, is KAGVTQTPRYLIKTRGQQVTLSCSPISGHRSVSWYQQTPGQGLQFLFEYFSETQRNKGNFPGRFSGRQFSNSRSEMNVSTLELGDSALYLCASSSTGLHNEQFFGPGTRLTVL.

This chain connects TRBV6-5 to TRBJ1-2; D not resolved. V was pared by 2 bases and J by 0 bases, with 10 bases between. The CDR3 runs to 15 residues. Germline V gene lookup returns CDR1 MNHEY and CDR2 SVGAGI. The CDR3 DNA sequence: TGTGCCAGCAGTTACACACACAGCTCTAACTATGGCTACACCTTC. It encodes CASSYTHSSNYGYTF.

This chain joins TRBV3-1 (or the pseudogene TRBV3-2) and TRBJ1-6; D remains unclear. The ends were cut back, 6 bases at V and 3 bases at J, with 9 bases in the middle. The germline CDR1 and CDR2 sequences are LGHDT and YNNKEL (reference sequence). The CDR3 has 14 amino acids. The CDR3 nucleotides are TGTGCCAGCAGTCCCGGTGGCTATAATTCACCCCTCCACTTT. Residues: CASSPGGYNSPLHF.

This chain uses TRBV12-3 or TRBV12-4 with TRBJ1-2; no firm D call. This CDR3 comprises 13 residues. V dropped 2 bases and J dropped 7 bases, with 11 bases sitting between them. The CDR3 spells CASSLQSGTGYTF. The CDR3 DNA reads TGTGCCAGCAGTTTACAGTCAGGCACTGGCTACACCTTC.

The gene calls are TRBV11-2 and TRBJ2-1; tentatively, D is TRBD2 (5 bases). Germline CDR1 is SGHAT and CDR2 is FQNNGV. The CDR3 contains 16 residues. Trimming left V 2 bases short and J 5 bases short, with 16 bases between. CDR3 coding DNA: TGTGCCAGCAGCTTAATGTCTGGGAGTATCGACAATGAGCAGTTCTTC. As protein: CASSLMSGSIDNEQFF. The full variable domain, its missing parts supplied by reference TRBV11-2 and TRBJ2-1, is EAGVAQSPRYKIIEKRQSVAFWCNPISGHATLYWYQQILGQGPKLLIQFQNNGVVDDSQLPKDRFSAERLKGVDSTLKIQPAKLEDSAVYLCASSLMSGSIDNEQFFGPGTRLTVL.

CDR3 nucleotide sequence: TGTGCCAGCAGTGAAAGAGCGGGGAACACCGGGGAGCTGTTTTTT. Translated, it gives CASSERAGNTGELFF. The V gene is TRBV6-1, the J gene TRBJ2-2, with D possibly being TRBD2 (6 bases). The CDR3 has 15 amino acids. Deletions cut 2 bases from V and 1 base from J, with 8 bases between. The germline V gene has CDR1 MNHNS and CDR2 SASEGT.